Given below is one T cell receptor beta chain in context. Antigen specificity is unknown. The data were taken from a study of cytomegalovirus exposure and HLA in healthy donors. Study results and limitations: Accurate prediction of most subjects' HLA-A and HLA-B alleles from TCR beta sequences was reported. Likely technical artifact: a cluster of highly shared sequence variants. The authors excluded some V segments, including TRBV6-2 and TRBV6-3, as indistinguishable.

The ends were cut back, 4 bases at V and 5 bases at J, with 9 bases in the middle. The CDR3 extends over 12 amino acids. Germline V gene data show CDR1 as SEHNR and CDR2 as FQNEAQ (reference sequence). 13 Jbeta primers and 60 Vbeta primers were used for the PCR. The authors' processing: Roughly 10 million shared chains were among approximately 80 million unique TCR beta chains counted in a later analysis. Using immunoSEQ multiplex PCR, the repertoire was profiled, and TCRdb retains in-frame clones only, with some absent. The V and J calls and clone size are taken from that table; D and trimming were inferred from the DNA. Of 100,000 to 120,000 clones listed, roughly 13% are singletons.

Sequencing input: PBMCs. The V gene is TRBV7-9, the J gene TRBJ2-7, with D perhaps matching TRBD2 (6 bases). The receptor's source is a man aged 35 to 55 in good health and CMV-seropositive. For the CDR3, the DNA is TGTGCCAGCAGCTCAGGAGGGAACGAGCAGTACTTC. It is translated as CASSSGGNEQYF.